This T cell receptor (beta chain) was obtained from a study of blood T cells in healthy people across ages (dated by TCRdb to about 2015). At the level of the whole study: In model experiments, template switching captured roughly one uniquely barcoded TCR beta cDNA molecule for every two T cells. Age-related changes in TCR beta repertoire diversity were measured in the study by deep sequencing normalized with unique cDNA molecular identifiers. Donors were grouped into four age groups: young (average approximately 15 years), middle-aged (roughly 37), aged (about 60) and long-lived (approximately 82). To avoid experimental bias, donors of different ages were distributed randomly across sequencing lanes. The study analyzed two additional independent replicas of 1 million unique cDNA reads from the same blood draw for two donors, one aged 18 to 30 and one aged 80 or older.

Donors were a few dozen systemically healthy Caucasian individuals from Russia aged about 6 to 100 years. About 9.1 milliliters of peripheral blood were collected from each donor into EDTA-treated Vacutainer tubes. Ficoll-Paque density-gradient centrifugation was used to isolate PBMCs, with at least 6.5 million per sample. Total RNA was extracted from PBMCs with Trizol reagent, with at least 5.5 micrograms obtained per sample. The percentages of naive CD45RAhigh/CD27high T cells were determined by flow cytometry on a PBMC aliquot from every donor. Study-wide findings and limitations: The long-lived group showed more naive CD4+ T cells, fewer expanded clones and increased TCR diversity than the aged group, suggesting age selection. The CMV infection status of donors was not known, potentially confounding age-related changes in expanded clonotypes. Estimates of total diversity based on one million sequenced T cells were considered lower bounds and underestimates. Because profiling used bulk unsorted PBMCs, naive and antigen-experienced compartments could not be compared conclusively. The percentage of naive T cells measured by flow cytometry correlated strongly with observed TCR beta diversity. As age increased, observed TCR beta diversity per million T cells dropped in a roughly linear way, and a significant reduction was already evident by age 40.

Its CDR3 holds 15 amino acids, cysteine through phenylalanine. The DNA shown is the 45-base CDR3, in frame from base 1. The germline V gene sets CDR1 to SGHAT and CDR2 to FQNNGV. Libraries were built with 5' RACE. The instrument given in TCRdb is Illumina HiSeq 2500. The second PCR ran for about 7 to 11 cycles and used a J-beta primer mix along with a sample-barcoded 5' primer. A unique molecular identifier was introduced onto each TCR beta cDNA molecule by a template-switch 5' adaptor carrying 12 random nucleotides. At least 2.5 million CDR3-containing paired-end reads were obtained from each sample. First-strand cDNA synthesis was performed from all RNA using the Mint cDNA synthesis kit, with priming by a TRBC-specific oligonucleotide. Following uracil-DNA glycosylase treatment, a first 18-cycle PCR with universal primers M1SS and BC2_uni_R was performed on all cDNA. Regarding the original processing steps: Normalization of each sample was performed by random selection of 1 million high-quality reads, each carrying a distinct molecular identifier. Reads with shared molecular identifiers were discarded instead of being binned into consensus sequences. CDR3 identification, clonotype clustering and error correction used MiTCR with a Q25 quality threshold and the strictest error-elimination algorithm. A nonparametric unseen species model with Euler transformation was used to estimate a lower bound on total TCR beta diversity. The public sequencing data were trimmed at Q25 with fastp and processed into clonotypes with MiXCR by TCRdb, which kept only in-frame beta chains. Under each unique CDR3 protein, matching rows form one entry showing the most common genes and DNA. TCRdb, not the authors, supplied the V and J calls. The sample table records about 1.7 million distinct CDR3 sequences; about 30% of these occur just once. In total, the top ten clones hold 7% to 9% of the sample.

As to this clonotype: Its antigen is not yet known. No much larger clone is present one base from it, and per-base qualities are unavailable.

The receptor chain draws on TRBV11-2 and TRBJ2-4; a tentative D call is TRBD1 (5 bases match). With the DNA end fitting TRBJ2-7 better, the J assignment may be wrong. Sequencing was done on a sample of blood. This TCR came from a woman aged 30 to 39 in good health. The base sequence is TGTGCCAGCAGCTTAGATTGGGGCCCTACGTACGAGCAGTACTTC. It translates to CASSLDWGPTYEQYF.